The source of this T cell receptor (beta chain) is a study of cytomegalovirus exposure and HLA in healthy donors. Germline values: CDR1 SEHNR, CDR2 FQNEAQ (reference sequence). The CDR3 sequence is 14 residues long. V shed 5 bases and J 2 bases; nucleotides not matched to a gene: 5. Points on this clone: Antigen specificity is unknown.

With 60 Vbeta and 13 Jbeta primers, the PCR was carried out. Clones were read by immunoSEQ multiplex PCR, and TCRdb kept only the in-frame ones, dropping some. The profile shows roughly 160,000 clones, 70% to 90% of them singletons. Study conclusions and caveats: Per published reports, the classifier diagnosed cytomegalovirus status with high specificity and sensitivity.

This sequence originates from a man aged 18 to 30 in good health and CMV-seropositive. V gene TRBV7-9 combines with J gene TRBJ2-7; 8 positions agree with TRBD1. Sequenced input: PBMCs. The CDR3 here is CASSQGDRPYEQYF. Here the CDR3 DNA reads TGTGCCAGCAGCCAAGGGGACAGGCCCTACGAGCAGTACTTC.